These T cell receptor beta chains were read from a single sample in a study of CD8 T cells in Susac syndrome. TCRdb called the immunoSEQ multiplex PCR reads again in MiXCR, with one record for every CDR3 protein. Of about 200,000 distinct CDR3 sequences listed, roughly 91% are singletons. The sequenced material came from CD4+ T cells from PBMCs. These receptors were collected from a human donor with Susac syndrome. Both conserved end residues are part of each CDR3. A D gene is named only where the DNA matches it firmly. Clone size is not always given. Where it is, it says once, few, many or a class for expanded clones.

TRBJ2-4 | - | - | TRBV18 | TGTGCCAGCTCACCGGGGTTAGCCAAAAACATTCAGTACTTC | CASSPGLAKNIQYF
TRBJ1-1 | TRBD1 | - | TRBV10-3 | TGTGCCGTAGGGACAGGGAGCACTGAAGCTTTCTTT | CAVGTGSTEAFF
TRBJ2-2 | - | - | TRBV15 | TGTGCCACCAGCAGAGATATGGTAGCTACGAACACCGGGGAGCTGTTTTTT | CATSRDMVATNTGELFF
TRBJ2-3 | TRBD1 | once | TRBV7-9 | TGTGCCAGCAGCCCCCCATGGACAGGGGGAGGAGATACGCAGTATTTT | CASSPPWTGGGDTQYF
TRBJ2-5 | - | - | TRBV28 | TGTGCCAGCAGCGCCCCCCGCCAGCTCCTTGGGGGTAGAGAGACCCAGTACTTC | CASSAPRQLLGGRETQYF
TRBJ2-2 | TRBD1 | - | TRBV4-1 | TGCGCCAGCAGCCACCACAGGGGATCAAACACCGGGGAGCTGTTTTTT | CASSHHRGSNTGELFF
TRBJ2-1 | TRBD2 | - | TRBV4-1 | TGCGCCAGCAGCCAACGGAGCGGGAAAGCCTACAATGAGCAGTTCTTC | CASSQRSGKAYNEQFF
TRBJ2-7 | TRBD1 | - | TRBV3-1 | TGTGCCAGCAGCCGATCCGGGACAGCCTCCTACGAGCAGTACTTC | CASSRSGTASYEQYF
TRBJ1-4 | TRBD1 | - | TRBV13 | TGTGCCAGCAGTTACGGGACAGCCTCTAATGAAAAACTGTTTTTT | CASSYGTASNEKLFF
TRBJ2-5 | - | - | TRBV10-3 | TGTGCCATCAGAGGGTCCGAGGAGACCCAGTACTTC | CAIRGSEETQYF
TRBJ1-5 | TRBD1 | - | TRBV4-1 | TGCGCCAGCAGCCAAAAACCCACAGGGGCTTATAGCAATCAGCCCCAGCATTTT | CASSQKPTGAYSNQPQHF
TRBJ1-1 | TRBD1 | - | TRBV2 | TGTGCCAGCAGTGAAGGGGCAGGGGGCGGGAACACTGAAGCTTTCTTT | CASSEGAGGGNTEAFF
TRBJ2-1 | - | once | TRBV7-2 | TGTGCCAGCAGCACTTTCGATGAGCAGTTCTTC | CASSTFDEQFF
TRBJ2-5 | TRBD1 | once | TRBV7-2 | TGTGCCAGCAGCGCACAGGGGGCTAGCGAGACCCAGTACTTC | CASSAQGASETQYF
TRBJ1-2 | - | - | TRBV20-1 | TGCAGTGCGCCATTAGACAGCCTCTATGGCTACACCTTC | CSAPLDSLYGYTF
TRBJ2-1 | - | - | TRBV24-1 | TGTGCCACCAGTGATGGAACAGGTAATATTGGAGACAATGAGCAGTTCTTC | CATSDGTGNIGDNEQFF
TRBJ1-6 | - | - | TRBV30 | TGTGCCTGGAGTGTACGGGCCCGGGGCCTCCACTTT | CAWSVRARGLHF
TRBJ1-5 | - | - | TRBV28 | TGTGCCAGCAGTTTAGTCGGGGGTGAACAGCCCCAGCATTTT | CASSLVGGEQPQHF
TRBJ2-3 | TRBD2 | - | TRBV28 | TGTGCCAGCAGTGGCTCGCTAGCGGGAGCGACAGATACGCAGTATTTT | CASSGSLAGATDTQYF
TRBJ2-1 | TRBD2 | - | TRBV4-1 | TGCGCCAGCAGCCAAGACGGGAGTTCGCGGGAGGAAAATAAGTTCGTTAATGAGCAGTTCTTC | CASSQDGSSREENKFVNEQFF
TRBJ1-5 | TRBD1 | - | TRBV3-1 | TGTGCCAGCAGCCAAGATGTCAGGGGGCTTGACAATCAGCCCCAGCATTTT | CASSQDVRGLDNQPQHF
TRBJ2-3 | - | - | TRBV5-1 | TGCGCCAGCAGCACGGAGAGTTACAGGGTCGAGGGAACAGATACGCAGTATTTT | CASSTESYRVEGTDTQYF
TRBJ1-2 | TRBD1 | - | TRBV19 | TGTGCCAGTACCACCTGGCGACAGGGTGGGAACTATGGCTACACCTTC | CASTTWRQGGNYGYTF
TRBJ2-7 | - | once | TRBV18 | TGTGCCAGCTCTCCAGACACCTCCTACGAGCAGTACTTC | CASSPDTSYEQYF
TRBJ1-2 | - | - | TRBV10-2 | TGCGCCAGCAGTGGGGCCGGGACCGAGATTTTCTATGGCTACACCTTC | CASSGAGTEIFYGYTF
TRBJ2-2 | - | - | TRBV19 | TGTGCCAGTAGTCAACCGAACCGAGCACCAGGCGAGACCGGGGAGCTGTTTTTT | CASSQPNRAPGETGELFF
TRBJ2-1 | - | once | TRBV9 | TGTGCCAGCAGCCCTCAGCCGGAGGGCCTCTATGAGCAGTTCTTC | CASSPQPEGLYEQFF
TRBJ2-1 | - | - | TRBV20-1 | TGCAGTGCTCTTCCAGTTATAGCAGGGAATGAGCAGTTCTTC | CSALPVIAGNEQFF
TRBJ2-5 | TRBD2 | few | TRBV28 | TGTGCCAGCAGGGGGGGACTAGCGGAAGAGACCCAGTACTTC | CASRGGLAEETQYF
TRBJ2-4 | - | - | TRBV5-6 | TGTGCCAGCAGCTCACAAAACATTCAGTACTTC | CASSSQNIQYF
TRBJ2-7 | - | - | TRBV4-1 | TGCGCCAGCAGCCACCGGGGGCGCAACTACGAGCAGTACTTC | CASSHRGRNYEQYF
TRBJ2-2 | - | - | TRBV5-8 | TGTGCCAGCAGCTATCCGGGCCTTGTCAACGGGGAGCTGTTTTTT | CASSYPGLVNGELFF
TRBJ2-3 | TRBD2 | once | TRBV11-1 | TGTGCCAGCAGCTTAATAGCGGGACCGGGAGATACGCAGTATTTT | CASSLIAGPGDTQYF
TRBJ2-7 | TRBD2 | - | TRBV11-2 | TGTGCCAGCAGCTTAGTTTCAACAGCGGGAGGTTCTCCCGAGCAGTACTTC | CASSLVSTAGGSPEQYF
TRBJ2-5 | - | - | TRBV5-6 | TGTGCCAGCAGCTTGGGGATCCAAGAGACCCAGTACTTC | CASSLGIQETQYF
TRBJ2-7 | - | - | TRBV20-1 | TGCAGTGCTAGAGAGGCCAGGACCTACGAGCAGTACTTC | CSAREARTYEQYF
TRBJ1-2 | - | few | TRBV18 | TGTGCCAGCTCACCTGACGGTGACTATGGCTACACCTTC | CASSPDGDYGYTF
TRBJ1-2 | TRBD1 | once | TRBV11-1 | TGTGCCAGCAGTCACAACAGGGGGGACTATGGCTACACCTTC | CASSHNRGDYGYTF
TRBJ2-7 | TRBD2 | - | TRBV13 | TGTGCCAGCAGCCGCGGACTGAGGACTAGCGGGGACGAGCAGTACTTC | CASSRGLRTSGDEQYF
TRBJ2-1 | - | few | TRBV4-1 | TGCGCCAGCAGCCAACGGACTACTTACAATGAGCAGTTCTTC | CASSQRTTYNEQFF